This T cell receptor beta chain appears in the sequencing data of a study of blood T cell repertoires in COVID-19. Across the whole study: From the United States, Italy and Spain came samples of acute and convalescent COVID-19.

Germline V gene data show CDR1 as KGHDR and CDR2 as SFDVKD. The CDR3 is 14 amino acids. V lost 7 bases to trimming and J lost 3 bases; unmatched junction nucleotides: 5. Only in-frame clones appear in the TCRdb table, and some are missing; sequencing was by immunoSEQ multiplex PCR. The table lists under 550,000 clones, about 87% of them singletons. This sequence was found in a young man with COVID-19, enrolled during active disease. Sample: peripheral blood. The chain combines TRBV24-1 with TRBJ2-1; 7 bases match TRBD2. For the CDR3, the DNA is TGTGCCACCAGCCCAGCGGGAATCTACAATGAGCAGTTCTTC. Its protein product is CATSPAGIYNEQFF.